The following is a T cell receptor (beta chain) sequence with its context. The CDR3 goes on 3 residues after the read ends, and that part is filled in from the germline J gene. The table came from immunoSEQ multiplex PCR; TCRdb's copy has only in-frame clones and leaves some out. The listing contains approximately 31,000 clones. This entry comes from a study of T cells in women clearing cervical HPV infection. Germline V gives CDR1 ENHRY, CDR2 SYGVKD. The CDR3 runs to 12 residues. This rearrangement joins TRBV10-3 to TRBJ1-1; 7 bases fit TRBD1. The sample consisted of blood buffy coat. The TCR was taken from a woman between 18 and 70 years old with a cervical HPV16 infection that either progressed to CIN3+ or cleared (not recorded which). The part of the CDR3 DNA that was read is TGTGCCATCAGTGAGTCGACAGGGCGG. It encodes CAISESTGR. The CDR3 reads in full as CAISESTGRAFF.